Listed below are T cell receptor beta chains from one sample, sequenced in a study of shared clonotypes between healthy human individuals. The repertoire was sequenced with immunoSEQ multiplex PCR; TCRdb's copy has only in-frame clones and lacks some. In the table there are about 680,000 clones, roughly 70% of which are singletons. Sequenced material: memory CD4+ T cells sorted from blood. The receptors were gathered from a woman in her 30s in good health. The CDR3 runs from the conserved cysteine through the conserved F or W. A D gene is named only where the DNA matches it firmly. Clone size is given for some rows only: seen once, a few or many times, or a class if the clone is expanded.

clone_size | j_call | d_call | v_call | cdr3_nt | cdr3_aa
few | TRBJ2-5 | - | TRBV5-6 | TGTGCCAGCAGCCTTTACCTTCCCGGGGTGGCAGAGACCCAGTACTTC | CASSLYLPGVAETQYF
- | TRBJ2-4 | TRBD1 | TRBV19 | TGTGCCAGTAGTATAGCTCGACAGGGGGCCAAAAACATTCAGTACTTC | CASSIARQGAKNIQYF
- | TRBJ1-5 | - | TRBV7-2 | TGTGCCAGCAGCTTGGACCGCGGAGGCAATCAGCCCCAGCATTTT | CASSLDRGGNQPQHF
once | TRBJ2-7 | TRBD1 | TRBV5-6 | TGTGCCAGCAGCTTGGGACCGTGGACAGGGGCTTCTTACGAGCAGTACTTC | CASSLGPWTGASYEQYF
once | TRBJ2-1 | TRBD2 | TRBV5-1 | TGCGCCAGCAGCCGGACTAGCGGGATCTACAATGAGCAGTTCTTC | CASSRTSGIYNEQFF
- | TRBJ2-1 | TRBD1 | TRBV11-1 | TGTGCCAGCAGCGCAAGGGACAGGGGGCCCAATGAGCAGTTCTTC | CASSARDRGPNEQFF
few | TRBJ1-2 | - | TRBV6-4 | TGTGCCAGCAGTCCCGGGTCGCAAGCTAACTATGGCTACACCTTC | CASSPGSQANYGYTF
- | TRBJ2-5 | TRBD2 | TRBV11-2 | TGTGCCAGCAGCCGGGGCGTAACTAGCGGGTACCAAGAGACCCAGTACTTC | CASSRGVTSGYQETQYF
once | TRBJ2-5 | TRBD2 | TRBV27 | TGTGCCAGCAGTTTATCGGAGGGGCGGGGGGCAGAGACCCAGTACTTC | CASSLSEGRGAETQYF
- | TRBJ2-7 | - | TRBV30 | TGTGCCTGGAGCAACGGGACTCCCGGGGGTGGCCACGAGCAGTACTTC | CAWSNGTPGGGHEQYF
- | TRBJ2-1 | - | TRBV28 | TGTGCCAGCAGTAAGAGCAACAATTTCTACAATGAGCAGTTCTTC | CASSKSNNFYNEQFF
- | TRBJ2-7 | - | TRBV9 | TGTGCCAGCAGCGTAGGACTCGAAAGCTCCTACGAGCAGTACTTC | CASSVGLESSYEQYF
- | TRBJ1-2 | - | TRBV29-1 | TGCAGCGTTGAAGATTACCCGTTTTTCGGCTACACCTTC | CSVEDYPFFGYTF
- | TRBJ1-2 | - | TRBV6-5 | TGTGCCAGCAGTTATGGACAGAACTATGGCTACACCTTC | CASSYGQNYGYTF
- | TRBJ2-5 | - | TRBV2 | TGTGCCAGCAACGACGGCAGGGGCGAGACCCAGTACTTC | CASNDGRGETQYF
- | TRBJ1-1 | - | TRBV25-1 | TGTGCCAGCAGTGAAGATGGATGGTTTCAGGGGCGAATCACTGAAGCTTTCTTT | CASSEDGWFQGRITEAFF
- | TRBJ2-2 | TRBD1 | TRBV7-8 | TGTGCCAGCAGCTTAGTATATGGGACAGGGGCCGGGGAGCTGTTTTTT | CASSLVYGTGAGELFF
- | TRBJ2-1 | - | TRBV15 | TGTGCCACCAGCCGTCTAGGGGGGGAGGTCAATGAGCAGTTCTTC | CATSRLGGEVNEQFF
- | TRBJ2-3 | - | TRBV27 | TGTGCCAGCAGTTTATGGAGGGGCACAGATACGCAGTATTTT | CASSLWRGTDTQYF
- | TRBJ2-3 | TRBD2 | TRBV27 | TGTGCCAGCAGTCCTCTGGCGGGAGGAAGCACAGATACGCAGTATTTT | CASSPLAGGSTDTQYF
- | TRBJ1-2 | - | TRBV11-2 | TGTGCCAGCAGGGGACCGGGGAACTATGGCTACACCTTC | CASRGPGNYGYTF